This TCR beta chain emerged from a study of early T cells in non-severe SARS-CoV-2 infection. The table lists this clonotype with many counts. One end of the junction does not line up with germline, which may come from a read error. The CDR3 has 13 residues. CDR1 SGHVS and CDR2 FNYEAQ come from the germline V gene. TCRdb re-analysed the 5' RACE reads in MiXCR, keeping a single row per CDR3 protein. The sample consists of fewer than 75,000 distinct CDR3 sequences, roughly 18% of them appearing once. The source material was whole blood, sampled at baseline. The source of this sequence is an adult who was a healthcare worker with PCR-confirmed SARS-CoV-2 infection or an uninfected control (not recorded which). The chain employs TRBV7-6 and TRBJ2-1; D perhaps matches TRBD2 (6 bases). The CDR3, as DNA: TGTGCCAGCAGCCCCTCATCGGGACTCCCGGGGGACTTC. This sequence encodes CASSPSSGLPGDF.